The 27 T cell receptor beta chains in this list originate from one sample, sequenced in a study of blood T cell repertoires in COVID-19. TCRdb's table, derived via immunoSEQ multiplex PCR, lists solely in-frame clones and lacks some. Found here are under 350,000 clones, 85% of them singletons; the top ten hold roughly 7%. Sequencing was done on a sample of peripheral blood. These receptors were collected from a human donor in a cohort sampled during active COVID-19.

The chain joins TRBV6-5 to TRBJ1-1; D uncertain. CDR3 length: 12 residues. Trimming left V 10 bases short and J 6 bases short, with 15 bases between. The germline gives CDR1 MNHEY, CDR2 SVGAGI. CDR3 nucleotides: TGTGCCACCCCAGGACGGGAGGCTGAAGCTTTCTTT. It yields the protein CATPGREAEAFF.

The V gene is TRBV6-6, the J gene TRBJ2-7, with D uncertain. This CDR3 has 15 residues. Germline V lookup: CDR1 MNHNY, CDR2 SVGAGI (reference sequence). Trimming stripped 0 bases from V and 0 bases from J, with 9 bases between. CDR3 bases: TGTGCCAGCAGTTACTCTGCAGGCCGCTCCTACGAGCAGTACTTC. Translating it yields CASSYSAGRSYEQYF.

The genes are TRBV5-8 and TRBJ1-5, with D perhaps TRBD1 (6 bases). This CDR3 region has 15 residues. V lost 3 bases and J 6 bases, leaving 16 bases between the germline ends. Per germline, CDR1 SGHTS and CDR2 YDEGEE. CDR3 in amino acids: CASSSDRFLSQPQHF. The CDR3 DNA reads TGTGCCAGCAGCTCCGACAGGTTTCTGAGTCAGCCCCAGCATTTT.

The chain joins TRBV18 to TRBJ1-4; 8 nucleotides match TRBD1. This CDR3 contains 18 residues. Trimming cost V 5 bases and J 3 bases; bases outside gene matches: 14. Germline values: CDR1 KGHSH, CDR2 LQKENI. CDR3 in amino acids: CASSTTGQGIAANEKLFF. CDR3 nucleotide sequence: TGTGCCAGCTCAACCACAGGACAGGGCATTGCTGCTAATGAAAAACTGTTTTTT. Drawing the rest from reference TRBV18 and TRBJ1-4, the complete variable domain is NAGVMQNPRHLVRRRGQEARLRCSPMKGHSHVYWYRQLPEEGLKFMVYLQKENIIDESGMPKERFSAEFPKEGPSILRIQQVVRGDSAAYFCASSTTGQGIAANEKLFFGSGTQLSVL.

The genes are TRBV3-1 (or the pseudogene TRBV3-2) and TRBJ2-5; D is unclear. From germline, CDR1 is LGHDT and CDR2 YNNKEL (reference sequence). This CDR3 contains 14 residues. Trimming left V 4 bases short and J 5 bases short, with 14 bases between. The CDR3 DNA follows: TGTGCCAGCAGCCTGAATCTAAGAATGGAGACCCAGTACTTC. The encoded protein is CASSLNLRMETQYF.

The chain uses TRBV18 and TRBJ1-5; 9 nucleotides line up with TRBD1. Per germline, CDR1 KGHSH and CDR2 LQKENI. CDR3 length equals 14 residues. After removal of 6 bases from V and 6 bases from J, the junction contained 6 bases not matched to a gene. This CDR3 reads CASSQQGAIQPQHF. The CDR3, as DNA: TGTGCCAGCTCGCAACAGGGGGCGATTCAGCCCCAGCATTTT.

The J gene is TRBJ1-2, the V gene TRBV24-1; no firm D call. The V end was cut by 0 bases, the J end by 8 bases, with 6 bases between. The CDR3 extends over 12 amino acids. Germline CDR1 reads KGHDR; CDR2 reads SFDVKD. The CDR3 loop reads CATSDLEFGYTF. As DNA, the CDR3 is TGTGCCACCAGTGATTTGGAGTTCGGCTACACCTTC.

The V and J genes are TRBV2 and TRBJ1-1; D not resolved. Germline lookup yields CDR1 SNHLY and CDR2 FYNNEI. The CDR3 is 13 residues long. Trimming removed 9 bases from V and 0 bases from J, with 11 bases in between. The chain's CDR3 is CASREMMNTEAFF. The CDR3 DNA reads TGTGCCAGTAGGGAGATGATGAACACTGAAGCTTTCTTT.

The chain has TRBV19 and TRBJ1-5; D is possibly TRBD1 (5 bases). The V end lost 7 bases, the J end lost 0 bases, and 13 bases lay between the germline ends. The CDR3 totals 15 residues. CDR1 is LNHDA and CDR2 is SQIVND in the germline V gene (reference sequence). The DNA of the CDR3 is TGTGCCAGTATCCCCTCCCAGGGTAGCAATCAGCCCCAGCATTTT. Its protein product is CASIPSQGSNQPQHF.

This clone occurred once. The V call is TRBV24-1, the J call TRBJ1-2; D is unclear. The CDR3 is 11 amino acids. Germline CDR1 reads KGHDR; CDR2 reads SFDVKD. V was pared by 2 bases and J by 11 bases, with 8 bases between. The CDR3 nucleotides are TGTGCCACCAGTGATTCTGAGAAGTACACCTTC. Amino acid sequence: CATSDSEKYTF.

The chain carries TRBV5-6 and TRBJ1-2, with 9 bases fitting TRBD1. Germline CDR1 reads SGHDT; CDR2 reads YYEEEE. CDR3 length equals 14 residues. Trimming removed 2 bases from V and 2 bases from J; junction bases left unmatched: 1. CDR3 bases: TGTGCCAGCAGCTTTGGACAGGGGAACTATGGCTACACCTTC. Protein sequence: CASSFGQGNYGYTF.

This clone was seen once. The CDR3 DNA follows: TGCAGTGCTAGCTATCAGGTGGTAGCTTTCTTT. This codes for CSASYQVVAFF. The chain uses TRBV20-1 and TRBJ1-1; no reliable D call. Germline-derived CDR1 and CDR2 are DFQATT and SNEGSKA (reference sequence). This CDR3 contains 11 residues. V gave up 3 bases and J gave up 10 bases, with 12 bases separating them.

This chain joins TRBV9 and TRBJ2-1; no clear D gene. The CDR3 is 14 residues long. The V gene's germline CDR1 is SGDLS and CDR2 YYNGEE. The V and J ends lost 0 bases and 5 bases respectively, with 9 bases between them. CDR3 in DNA: TGTGCCAGCAGCGTAGTTCCCAGCGACAATGAGCAGTTCTTC. Translated, it gives CASSVVPSDNEQFF.

This clone has more than one count but fewer than ten. This chain links TRBV10-3 with TRBJ2-7; 7 nucleotides agree with TRBD1. The V segment lost 11 bases and the J segment 5 bases; nucleotides outside the gene matches: 9. The V gene's germline CDR1 is ENHRY and CDR2 SYGVKD. There are 12 residues in the CDR3. The CDR3 DNA follows: TGTGCCTCGACAGGGCAGGGCCACGAGCAGTACTTC. This sequence encodes CASTGQGHEQYF.

This rearrangement joins TRBV7-8 to TRBJ1-5; 7 bases align to TRBD1. The CDR3 extends over 18 amino acids. Losses at the gene ends were 2 bases for V and 1 base for J; bases not matched to a gene: 11. Looked up from germline, CDR1 is SGHVS and CDR2 is FQNEAQ. The CDR3: CASSLTRAGGTSNQPQHF. CDR3 DNA sequence: TGTGCCAGCAGCTTAACGAGGGCAGGGGGAACAAGCAATCAGCCCCAGCATTTT.

V usage is TRBV30 and J usage is TRBJ1-2, with unresolved D. The germline V and J ends were trimmed by 2 bases and 1 base, with 11 bases remaining between them. This CDR3 is built from 14 residues. Germline CDR1 is GTSNPN and CDR2 is SVGIG (reference sequence). CDR3 sequence: CAWSPAGLNYGYTF. The DNA for the CDR3 is TGTGCCTGGAGTCCCGCAGGTCTTAACTATGGCTACACCTTC.

The V call is TRBV11-3, the J call TRBJ2-2; 7 bases fit TRBD1. This CDR3 region has 12 residues. The trim removed 5 bases at V and 7 bases at J, leaving 1 base unmatched. The V gene's germline CDR1 is SGHNT and CDR2 YENEEA. In DNA, the CDR3 is TGTGCCAGCAGCAGGGGGCGCGGGGAGCTGTTTTTT. It is translated as CASSRGRGELFF.

This chain uses TRBV14 with TRBJ1-2, with 9 positions matching TRBD1. This CDR3 has 16 residues. Germline loops: CDR1 SGHDN, CDR2 FVKESK. Trimming removed 5 bases from V and 8 bases from J; junction bases left unmatched: 15. The CDR3 loop is CASSTHAGTGYGGYTF. The DNA for the CDR3 is TGTGCCAGCAGCACACACGCAGGGACAGGGTATGGCGGCTACACCTTC.

This chain links TRBV6-5 with TRBJ1-2, with D possibly being TRBD1 (6 bases). Between the trimmed V and J ends, which lost 8 bases and 6 bases, there was a span of 10 bases. The CDR3 has 11 residues. CDR1 and CDR2 (germline): MNHEY, SVGAGI. As DNA, the CDR3 is TGTGCCAGCCAGGGGTCGGATGGCTACACCTTC. Encoded protein: CASQGSDGYTF.

The chain is built from TRBV11-2 and TRBJ2-7; D perhaps matches TRBD2 (5 bases). CDR1 SGHAT and CDR2 FQNNGV come from the germline V gene. Trimming removed 5 bases from V and 1 base from J, with 18 bases in between. CDR3 length: 16 amino acids. CDR3: CASSPEVTWGSYEQYF. Written as DNA, the CDR3 is TGTGCCAGCAGCCCGGAGGTTACATGGGGTTCCTACGAGCAGTACTTC.

V is TRBV13 and J is TRBJ2-2; D remains ambiguous. The CDR3 length is 13 residues. With 1 base removed from V and 5 bases from J, the gap between germline ends came to 5 bases. In germline, CDR1 is PRHDT, CDR2 FYEKMQ (reference sequence). The CDR3 DNA reads TGTGCCAGCAGCTTAGAGACAACCGGGGAGCTGTTTTTT. Residues: CASSLETTGELFF.

The rearrangement links TRBV7-9 to TRBJ1-1; D is undetermined. V lost 3 bases and J lost 0, with 5 bases in between. The germline V gene encodes CDR1 SEHNR and CDR2 FQNEAQ (reference sequence). CDR3 length: 13 amino acids. In DNA form, the CDR3 reads TGTGCCAGCAGCTTGGCCCTGAACACTGAAGCTTTCTTT. Its protein product is CASSLALNTEAFF.

The chain uses TRBV2 and TRBJ1-1, with no clear D. The germline V and J ends were trimmed by 3 bases and 3 bases, with 8 bases remaining between them. This CDR3 is built from 13 residues. Germline V gene data show CDR1 as SNHLY and CDR2 as FYNNEI. The CDR3 sequence: CASSERIYTEAFF. CDR3 DNA sequence: TGTGCCAGCAGTGAGCGGATCTACACTGAAGCTTTCTTT.

The chain is built from TRBV5-6 and TRBJ1-3; no clear D. The germline V and J ends were trimmed by 0 bases and 4 bases, with 5 bases remaining between them. The CDR3 has 13 amino acids. Germline CDR1 reads SGHDT; CDR2 reads YYEEEE. CDR3 nucleotides: TGTGCCAGCAGCTTGGCCCGGGGAAACACCATATATTTT. Translated: CASSLARGNTIYF.

This chain connects TRBV6-2 or TRBV6-3 to TRBJ1-2, with D maybe TRBD1 (6 bases). V lost 6 bases, J lost 5 bases, and 22 bases lay in between. The CDR3 runs to 16 residues. CDR1 MNHEY and CDR2 SVGEGT come from the germline V gene. CDR3 sequence reads: CASSPFGVGTIYGYTF. CDR3 coding DNA: TGTGCCAGCAGCCCTTTTGGCGTCGGGACAATTTATGGCTACACCTTC.

The count of this clone is one. The chain carries TRBV6-6 and TRBJ1-4; 8 bases are shared with TRBD1. J lost 7 bases, V lost 4 bases, and 8 bases had no gene match. Germline-derived CDR1 and CDR2 are MNHNY and SVGAGI (reference sequence). The CDR3 covers 15 residues. In nucleotides, the CDR3 is TGTGCCAGCAGTTCCTCCGGGACAGGTTTTGAAAAACTGTTTTTT. Translated: CASSSSGTGFEKLFF.

The chain combines TRBV15 with TRBJ2-4, with 10 bases matching TRBD2. Trimming removed 1 base from V and 6 bases from J; junction bases left unmatched: 6. The length of the CDR3 is 16 residues. CDR1 and CDR2 (germline): LNHNV, YYDKDF (reference sequence). For the CDR3, the DNA is TGTGCCACCAGCAGAGGATCCCCTAGCGGGGGAAACATTCAGTACTTC. Encoded protein: CATSRGSPSGGNIQYF.